These T cell receptor beta chains were read from a single sample in a study of T cell changes during pregnancy in multiple sclerosis. Profiling relied on immunoSEQ multiplex PCR, and the TCRdb table lists in-frame clones only, not all of them. The sample has over 50,000 clones, about 90% seen once; the top ten hold 1.4% to 1.5%. Sequenced here: peripheral blood, sampled in the third trimester of pregnancy. The receptor source for this set is a female donor in good health, enrolled as a control in a pregnancy study. Each CDR3 is given with its conserved first and last residue. D genes are given only for firm matches. Clone sizes are given selectively: once, few, many, or a class where the clone is expanded.

-	TRBV5-4	-	TRBJ2-3	TGTGCCAGCAGCTTGCGACAGGGGAGGGGGTCTAGCACAGATACGCAGTATTTT	CASSLRQGRGSSTDTQYF
-	TRBV5-1	-	TRBJ1-4	TGCGCCAGCAGCTTGATTGGCCGTGCAACTAATGAAAAACTGTTTTTT	CASSLIGRATNEKLFF
-	TRBV30	-	TRBJ1-1	TGTGCCTGGCGCGGCGGGCGTACTGAAGCTTTCTTT	CAWRGGRTEAFF
TRBD1	TRBV4-3	once	TRBJ1-2	TGCGCCAGCAGCCAAGAGGACAGGGGCTACTATGGCTACACCTTC	CASSQEDRGYYGYTF
-	TRBV30	-	TRBJ1-3	TGTGCCTGGAGTGTCGCCGGGTACGGAAACACCATATATTTT	CAWSVAGYGNTIYF
TRBD1	TRBV30	-	TRBJ1-5	TGTGCCTGGAGCAACGCAAACAGGGGTGGCCAGCCCCAGCATTTT	CAWSNANRGGQPQHF
-	TRBV7-6	-	TRBJ2-7	TGTGCCAGCAGCCCAGACAGAAATAGGGAGCAGTACTTC	CASSPDRNREQYF
TRBD1	TRBV27	-	TRBJ2-7	TGTGCCAGCAGTTCCCGGGACAGCTACTCCGAGCAGTACTTC	CASSSRDSYSEQYF
-	TRBV7-9	-	TRBJ1-3	TGTGCCAGCAGCTGGCGACAGGGAAACACCATATATTTT	CASSWRQGNTIYF
TRBD1	TRBV10-3	-	TRBJ1-5	TGTGCCATCAGTCCGACAGGGGACAATCAGCCCCAGCATTTT	CAISPTGDNQPQHF
-	TRBV6-1	-	TRBJ2-7	TGTGCCAGCACACGGAAGCAGGGGGGTTACGAGCAGTACTTC	CASTRKQGGYEQYF
TRBD1	TRBV7-8	-	TRBJ1-2	TGTGCCAGCAGCAACCTACAGGGGGCGCAGCGCTACACCTTC	CASSNLQGAQRYTF
TRBD1	TRBV7-2	-	TRBJ1-6	TGTGCCAGCAGTCAACAGGGGTTCAATTCACCCCTCCACTTT	CASSQQGFNSPLHF
-	TRBV4-3	-	TRBJ1-5	TGCGCCAGCAGCCAAGAGTGGCAGGTCAATCAGCCCCAGCATTTT	CASSQEWQVNQPQHF
-	TRBV7-9	-	TRBJ1-2	TGTGCCAGCAGGGGTGCGACAGATTCCTATGGCTACACCTTC	CASRGATDSYGYTF
TRBD1	TRBV5-1	-	TRBJ2-7	TGCGCCAGCAGCTACGACAGGGCCTCCTACGAGCAGTACTTC	CASSYDRASYEQYF
-	TRBV18	-	TRBJ2-7	TGTGCCAGCTCACCACTAGGGGGGGCGCCAGCCTACGAGCAGTACTTC	CASSPLGGAPAYEQYF
-	TRBV6-1	-	TRBJ2-1	TGTGCCAAACAAAGGGGGGTAGCAGGGGAGGGTGAGCAGTTCTTC	CAKQRGVAGEGEQFF
TRBD1	TRBV2	-	TRBJ1-5	TGTGCCAGCAGTAGACAGGGGGAAAACAATCAGCCCCAGCATTTT	CASSRQGENNQPQHF
-	TRBV7-2	-	TRBJ1-1	TGTGCCAGCAGCTTACCGCAGGTCTACATTCGGAACACTGAAGCTTTCTTT	CASSLPQVYIRNTEAFF
-	TRBV4-3	few	TRBJ1-1	TGCGCCAGCAGCCAAGATCGGTCATTAGCCACGGACACTGAAGCTTTCTTT	CASSQDRSLATDTEAFF
TRBD1	TRBV13	-	TRBJ1-5	TGTGCCAGCAGCCGCCGGGACAGGGCACAGCCCCAGCATTTT	CASSRRDRAQPQHF
-	TRBV2	-	TRBJ1-5	TGTGCCAGCAGTGAACGGGGGACTCAGCCCCAGCATTTT	CASSERGTQPQHF
TRBD2	TRBV5-1	-	TRBJ2-3	TGCGCCAGCAGCTATATAGCGGGGCCCCGCACAGATACGCAGTATTTT	CASSYIAGPRTDTQYF
-	TRBV2	-	TRBJ2-7	TGTGCCAGCAGTGAGCAGGGAAGGAGTAACGAGCAGTACTTC	CASSEQGRSNEQYF
-	TRBV28	-	TRBJ1-1	TGTGCCAGCAGTTCCCAAGGGCAGGGAAGGGGCACTGAAGCTTTCTTT	CASSSQGQGRGTEAFF
-	TRBV5-6	-	TRBJ2-7	TGTGCCAGCAGCCGCGGGGACTACGAGCAGTACTTC	CASSRGDYEQYF
-	TRBV2	-	TRBJ2-1	TGTGCCAGCAGTGAGTTGTTTCGCCTAGATCGCGATGAGCAGTTCTTC	CASSELFRLDRDEQFF
TRBD2	TRBV19	-	TRBJ2-3	TGTGCCAGTAGCAGACTAGCGGGGTTTCGCACAGATACGCAGTATTTT	CASSRLAGFRTDTQYF
TRBD1	TRBV7-3	-	TRBJ1-1	TGTGCCAGCAGCGTAACAGGGGGGAACACTGAAGCTTTCTTT	CASSVTGGNTEAFF
-	TRBV9	once	TRBJ2-7	TGTGCCAGCAGCCCCCGGACAGAAGCTAGGGAGCAGTACTTC	CASSPRTEAREQYF
TRBD1	TRBV7-8	-	TRBJ1-5	TGTGCCAGCAGCCCCGGGCTGGACAGGGGGCCTCGCAATCAGCCCCAGCATTTT	CASSPGLDRGPRNQPQHF
-	TRBV4-3	-	TRBJ2-5	TGCGCCAGCAGCCCTACCGGGGGAGAGACCCAGTACTTC	CASSPTGGETQYF
-	TRBV2	few	TRBJ2-7	TGTGCCAGCAGTCAGGGGTATGCCTACGAGCAGTACTTC	CASSQGYAYEQYF
-	TRBV9	-	TRBJ1-1	TGTGCCAGCAGCGTAGGTGTCGTCAACACTGAAGCTTTCTTT	CASSVGVVNTEAFF
-	TRBV30	-	TRBJ1-3	TGTGCCTGGAGTAACAGGGCCGGAAACACCATATATTTT	CAWSNRAGNTIYF
-	TRBV7-9	once	TRBJ1-1	TGTGCCAGCAGGGCAGGGTACACTGAAGCTTTCTTT	CASRAGYTEAFF
TRBD1	TRBV28	-	TRBJ1-6	TGTGCCAGCAGTTTCTCCGACAGGGGGCTCAGATCACCCCTCCACTTT	CASSFSDRGLRSPLHF
TRBD1	TRBV18	-	TRBJ1-1	TGTGCCAGCTCACCCGGACAGGGTACTGAAGCTTTCTTT	CASSPGQGTEAFF
-	TRBV6-6	once	TRBJ2-3	TGTGCCAGCATCCACGGAGGCACAGATACGCAGTATTTT	CASIHGGTDTQYF
TRBD1	TRBV18	-	TRBJ1-5	TGTGCCAGCTCACCCCGACAGGGCGGAGATAGCAATCAGCCCCAGCATTTT	CASSPRQGGDSNQPQHF
TRBD2	TRBV7-2	-	TRBJ2-3	TGTGCCAGCAGCTTAGGAGCGGGGGCCGCCAATACGCAGTATTTT	CASSLGAGAANTQYF
-	TRBV9	-	TRBJ2-7	TGTGCCAGCAGCGCCGCGGGATCCAGAAACGAGCAGTACTTC	CASSAAGSRNEQYF
TRBD1	TRBV30	-	TRBJ2-2	TGTGCCTGGAGTAATCTGGACAGGGCATCCGGGGAGCTGTTTTTT	CAWSNLDRASGELFF
-	TRBV11-2	-	TRBJ1-1	TGTGCCAGCAGCTTACAAGGTCAGGGGATCTCGAGGGCGAACACTGAAGCTTTCTTT	CASSLQGQGISRANTEAFF
TRBD1	TRBV6-1	once	TRBJ1-5	TGTGCCAGCAGCCTACAGGGGGCCGGCAATCAGCCCCAGCATTTT	CASSLQGAGNQPQHF
-	TRBV6-5	-	TRBJ2-7	TGTGCCAGCAGCCCACAGGCTTCCTACTACGAGCAGTACTTC	CASSPQASYYEQYF
-	TRBV6-1	-	TRBJ1-5	TGTGCCAGCAGTGTCTCAGGGCAGCCGTGGGGTCTACTTCAGCCCCAGCATTTT	CASSVSGQPWGLLQPQHF
TRBD2	TRBV7-2	-	TRBJ2-5	TGTGCCAGCAGCTTATCCGCTAGCGGGGGGGCGGGGGAGACCCAGTACTTC	CASSLSASGGAGETQYF
-	TRBV29-1	-	TRBJ2-3	TGCAGCGTTGAGGACTTTAGCACAGATACGCAGTATTTT	CSVEDFSTDTQYF
-	TRBV18	-	TRBJ2-5	TGTGCCAGCTCACCCCCCCGAGGGGGGGGCGCCCCCGGGTCCCAGTACTTC	CASSPPRGGGAPGSQYF
-	TRBV6-6	-	TRBJ2-3	TGTGCCAGCAGTTACTGGGGAGCAGATACGCAGTATTTT	CASSYWGADTQYF
-	TRBV4-1	-	TRBJ1-5	TGCGCCAGCAGCCAAGACACAGGGTGGCAGCCCCAGCATTTT	CASSQDTGWQPQHF
TRBD2	TRBV9	-	TRBJ2-1	TGTGCCAGCGGAAGCGGGGGGGCCTTCAATGAGCAGTTCTTC	CASGSGGAFNEQFF
TRBD1	TRBV28	-	TRBJ1-2	TGTGCCAGCAGCCCAGTCGGGACAGGGGCCCAGGGCTACACCTTC	CASSPVGTGAQGYTF
TRBD1	TRBV7-8	-	TRBJ1-1	TGTGCCAGCAGCTTAGAGGGACAGGGGGCGAGGACTGAAGCTTTCTTT	CASSLEGQGARTEAFF
TRBD1	TRBV7-9	few	TRBJ2-3	TGTGCCAGCAGCCCCAACAGGGACAGCCCGATTGATACGCAGTATTTT	CASSPNRDSPIDTQYF
TRBD1	TRBV2	-	TRBJ1-4	TGTGCCAGCAGTGAAAGGGGGACAGGGGCTAATGAAAAACTGTTTTTT	CASSERGTGANEKLFF
-	TRBV28	-	TRBJ1-1	TGTGCCACCCGGGGGGCTGGCACTGAAGCTTTCTTT	CATRGAGTEAFF